These 23 T cell receptor beta chains came from one sample sequenced in a study of T cells after yellow fever vaccination (dated by TCRdb to the late 2010s). Library method: 5' RACE. Instrument used: Illumina HiSeq 2500. Through fastp at Q25 and MiXCR, TCRdb rebuilt clones from the public reads, retaining in-frame beta chains. Duplicate CDR3 protein sequences are folded into a single record with the most common DNA and genes. Recorded for this sample are approximately 550,000 distinct CDR3 sequences; approximately 21% of them occurred a single time. The biggest ten clones account for more than 13% of the sample. The intended sense of this specimen's treatment or condition label: live attenuated yellow fever vaccine strain. The specimen comprised PBMCs, sampled 15 days after the yellow fever booster vaccination. The receptor source for this set is a man aged 25-40 years who received the YFV17D yellow fever vaccine.

This clonotype came up a few times. The chain links TRBV6-2 or TRBV6-3 to TRBJ2-2, with D perhaps assigned TRBD1 or TRBD2 (5 bases each). Trimming took off 6 bases at V and 7 bases at J, with 12 bases between the two ends. Germline V lookup: CDR1 MNHEY, CDR2 SVGEGT. The CDR3 is 13 residues long. The DNA of the CDR3 is TGTGCCAGCAGCCTTCTGGGGGACGGGGAGCTGTTTTTT. This encodes CASSLLGDGELFF.

The V call is TRBV5-1, the J call TRBJ2-5; the D gene is possibly TRBD2 (6 bases). Germline values: CDR1 SGHRS, CDR2 YFSETQ. Deletions cut 7 bases from V and 2 bases from J, with 15 bases between. The CDR3 sequence is 14 residues long. CDR3 sequence (DNA): TGCGCCAGCGCTACTACTAGCAGACAAGAGACCCAGTACTTC. It codes for CASATTSRQETQYF.

The chain is built from TRBV9 and TRBJ2-4, with 8 bases aligning to TRBD2. CDR3 length: 17 amino acids. Unmatched junction bases numbered 8, after V lost 3 bases and J lost 0 bases. CDR1 and CDR2 (germline): SGDLS, YYNGEE. The CDR3 region is CASSALDSGGAKNIQYF. The CDR3 DNA reads TGTGCCAGCAGCGCCCTGGACAGCGGGGGAGCCAAAAACATTCAGTACTTC.

This clonotype was counted only a few times. The V gene is TRBV10-2, the J gene TRBJ2-2; 8 nucleotides align to TRBD2. The CDR3 is 15 amino acids. The V segment lost 3 bases and the J segment 6 bases; nucleotides outside the gene matches: 6. Germline V lookup: CDR1 WSHSY, CDR2 SAAADI. The CDR3 is CASSDLPAGAGELFF. In nucleotides, the CDR3 is TGCGCCAGCAGTGACCTTCCAGCGGGAGCCGGGGAGCTGTTTTTT.

This clonotype was detected only once. The chain couples TRBV5-5 to TRBJ1-4; weak D call: TRBD1 (6 bases). There are 14 residues in the CDR3. V was pared by 5 bases and J by 6 bases, with 14 bases between. Germline CDR1 and CDR2: SGHKS and YYEKEE (reference sequence). The CDR3 coding sequence is TGTGCCAGCAGACAGGGAGTCGCATATGAAAAACTGTTTTTT. Protein sequence: CASRQGVAYEKLFF.

This clonotype was seen a few times. The V call is TRBV6-2 or TRBV6-3, the J call TRBJ1-2, with D perhaps TRBD1 (5 bases). In germline, CDR1 is MNHEY, CDR2 SVGEGT. CDR3 length equals 13 residues. Trimming took off 3 bases at V and 4 bases at J, with 9 bases between the two ends. CDR3 in amino acids: CASSYEGRYGYTF. The CDR3 DNA reads TGTGCCAGCAGTTATGAGGGGCGCTATGGCTACACCTTC.

The CDR3 coding sequence is TGTGCCACCAGCAGACTGGACCTTTCATCCTACGAGCAGTACTTC. Protein product: CATSRLDLSSYEQYF. The chain has TRBV15 and TRBJ2-7; D not certain. V was pared by 2 bases and J by 1 base, with 12 bases between. Germline V gene lookup returns CDR1 LNHNV and CDR2 YYDKDF (reference sequence). The CDR3 length is 15 residues.

This clonotype appeared a few times. V is TRBV7-2 and J is TRBJ2-1, with TRBD2 matching over 9 bases. CDR3 length equals 15 residues. Per germline, CDR1 SGHTA and CDR2 FQGNSA. J was trimmed by 6 bases and V by 4 bases; bases with no gene match: 7. CDR3 sequence reads: CASSSLAGSPNEQFF. The DNA of the CDR3 is TGTGCCAGCAGCTCTCTAGCGGGAAGCCCCAATGAGCAGTTCTTC.

This clonotype appeared a few times. This chain connects TRBV10-3 to TRBJ2-4; 7 bases agree with TRBD1. There are 14 residues in the CDR3. Germline CDR1 reads ENHRY; CDR2 reads SYGVKD. Losses at the gene ends were 3 bases for V and 1 base for J; bases not matched to a gene: 0. The CDR3 region has the DNA TGTGCCATCAGTGAACAGGGGGCCAAAAACATTCAGTACTTC. Translated, it gives CAISEQGAKNIQYF.

This chain links TRBV20-1 with TRBJ2-3, with 7 positions matching TRBD2. J was trimmed by 0 bases and V by 0 bases; bases with no gene match: 6. Per the germline V gene, CDR1 is DFQATT and CDR2 is SNEGSKA (reference sequence). The CDR3 sequence is 16 residues long. The DNA for the CDR3 is TGCAGTGCTAGAGACGTGGCGCGGGAGAGCACAGATACGCAGTATTTT. Its protein is CSARDVARESTDTQYF.

The chain links TRBV9 to TRBJ2-2; D possibly corresponds to TRBD2 (5 bases). Germline V gene lookup returns CDR1 SGDLS and CDR2 YYNGEE. Between the trimmed V and J ends, which lost 4 bases and 4 bases, there was a span of 8 bases. CDR3 length: 13 residues. The CDR3 protein is CASSNGVTGELFF. The CDR3 bases are TGTGCCAGCAGCAACGGGGTCACCGGGGAGCTGTTTTTT.

V is TRBV20-1 and J is TRBJ2-1, with TRBD2 identical over 10 bases. This CDR3 is 14 amino acids long. V lost 6 bases and J lost 6; bases outside the gene matches: 8. Germline CDR1 DFQATT, CDR2 SNEGSKA (reference sequence). Here the CDR3 DNA reads TGCAGTGCCCCCCCAGCGGGAGGGGGCAATGAGCAGTTCTTC. Translating gives CSAPPAGGGNEQFF.

In its sample, this clonotype was seen once. The chain couples TRBV6-2 or TRBV6-3 to TRBJ2-2; 10 bases fit TRBD1. The CDR3 totals 14 residues. The ends lost 8 bases at V and 3 bases at J; junction bases unmatched: 3. Looked up from germline, CDR1 is MNHEY and CDR2 is SVGEGT. CDR3 sequence: CASSGQGHTGELFF. DNA for the CDR3: TGTGCCAGCTCGGGACAGGGGCACACCGGGGAGCTGTTTTTT.

This clonotype was detected a few times. The chain employs TRBV20-1 and TRBJ2-5, with D possibly being TRBD1 (6 bases). CDR3 size: 15 residues. V lost 3 bases and J 1 base, leaving 15 bases between the germline ends. Germline values: CDR1 DFQATT, CDR2 SNEGSKA (reference sequence). CDR3 sequence: CSASPRGDFQETQYF. The CDR3 region has the DNA TGCAGTGCTAGCCCCAGGGGCGATTTCCAAGAGACCCAGTACTTC.

This clonotype was seen only a few times. The chain joins TRBV6-6 to TRBJ1-1, with 8 bases fitting TRBD1. V was clipped by 7 bases and J by 5 bases; unmatched bases: 6. The CDR3 contains 13 residues. Germline assignment: CDR1 MNHNY and CDR2 SVGAGI (reference sequence). The CDR3 sequence is CASKETGDTEAFF. The DNA of the CDR3 is TGTGCCAGCAAAGAGACAGGGGATACTGAAGCTTTCTTT.

The rearrangement uses TRBV20-1 and TRBJ2-7; D is undetermined. This CDR3 is 11 amino acids long. The germline CDR1 and CDR2 sequences are DFQATT and SNEGSKA (reference sequence). The CDR3 here is CRIGDSYEQYF. CDR3 sequence (DNA): TGCAGGATTGGGGACTCCTACGAGCAGTACTTC.

This chain joins TRBV6-5 and TRBJ2-7, with D unresolved. The length of the CDR3 is 14 residues. Looked up from germline, CDR1 is MNHEY and CDR2 is SVGAGI. With 4 bases removed from V and 2 bases from J, the gap between germline ends came to 12 bases. CDR3 protein: CASSFSVAPYEQYF. CDR3 coding DNA: TGTGCCAGCAGTTTCTCTGTGGCACCCTACGAGCAGTACTTC.

The sample holds a few counts of this clonotype. The rearrangement joins TRBV9 to TRBJ2-3, with D perhaps TRBD2 (6 bases). V was pared by 0 bases and J by 9 bases, with 11 bases between. This CDR3 is built from 13 residues. The germline CDR1 and CDR2 sequences are SGDLS and YYNGEE. The DNA for the CDR3 is TGTGCCAGCAGCGTAGGGGGTGGGGGGACGCAGTATTTT. It yields the protein CASSVGGGGTQYF.

This clonotype was observed a few times. The rearrangement links TRBV5-4 to TRBJ2-1, with 13 bases identical to TRBD2. The length of the CDR3 is 16 residues. The V gene end was trimmed by 0 bases and the J gene end by 10 bases; junction bases not matched to a gene: 7. Germline assignment: CDR1 SGHNT and CDR2 YYREEE (reference sequence). This chain's CDR3 is CASSLGTSGRLLEQFF. The CDR3 DNA sequence: TGTGCCAGCAGCTTGGGGACTAGCGGGAGATTATTGGAGCAGTTCTTC.

This clonotype turned up a few times. The chain joins TRBV6-1 to TRBJ2-6; possibly TRBD2 for D (5 bases). From germline, CDR1 is MNHNS and CDR2 SASEGT. The V and J ends lost 8 bases and 0 bases respectively, with 14 bases between them. The CDR3 is 16 amino acids. In DNA, the CDR3 is TGTGCCAGCTCAGGTGGGAGCAACTCTGGGGCCAACGTCCTGACTTTC. It encodes CASSGGSNSGANVLTF.

This chain joins TRBV20-1 and TRBJ1-6, with 7 bases lining up with TRBD1. Trimming cost V 4 bases and J 5 bases; bases outside gene matches: 8. The CDR3 loop spans 15 amino acids. Germline V CDR1 and CDR2: DFQATT, SNEGSKA (reference sequence). The DNA of the CDR3 is TGCAGTGCTATACCCCGGGACAGAGATAATTCACCCCTCCACTTT. Its translation is CSAIPRDRDNSPLHF.

Ten or more counts support this clonotype. The CDR3 protein is CSAPRDRGLDTQYF. CDR3 bases: TGCAGTGCGCCCCGGGACAGGGGTTTGGATACGCAGTATTTT. The V call is TRBV20-1, the J call TRBJ2-3; TRBD1 matches 10 bases. The germline V gene encodes CDR1 DFQATT and CDR2 SNEGSKA (reference sequence). The V segment lost 6 bases and the J segment 6 bases; nucleotides outside the gene matches: 9. This CDR3 is built from 14 residues.

This rearrangement joins TRBV5-1 to TRBJ2-1, with 7 bases lining up with TRBD2. Trimming removed 7 bases from V and 5 bases from J; junction bases left unmatched: 12. Germline V CDR1 and CDR2: SGHRS, YFSETQ. CDR3 length: 15 residues. In DNA, the CDR3 is TGCGCCAGCGCTAGCGGAAGGTTATTGGACAATGAGCAGTTCTTC. Translation: CASASGRLLDNEQFF.